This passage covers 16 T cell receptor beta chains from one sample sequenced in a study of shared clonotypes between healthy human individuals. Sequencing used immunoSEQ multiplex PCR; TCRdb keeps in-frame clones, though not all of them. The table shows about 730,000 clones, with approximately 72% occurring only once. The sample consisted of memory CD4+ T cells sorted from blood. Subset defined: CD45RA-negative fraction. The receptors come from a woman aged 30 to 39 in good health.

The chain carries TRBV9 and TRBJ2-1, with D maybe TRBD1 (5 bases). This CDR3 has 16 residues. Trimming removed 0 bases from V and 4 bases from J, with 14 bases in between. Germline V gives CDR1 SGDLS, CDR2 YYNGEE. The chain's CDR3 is CASSVATGDSYNEQFF. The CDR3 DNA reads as TGTGCCAGCAGCGTAGCTACCGGAGACAGTTACAATGAGCAGTTCTTC.

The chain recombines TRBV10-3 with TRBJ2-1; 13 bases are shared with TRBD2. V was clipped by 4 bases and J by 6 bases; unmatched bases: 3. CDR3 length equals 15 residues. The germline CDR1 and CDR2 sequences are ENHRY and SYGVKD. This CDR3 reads CAISVGLAGVNEQFF. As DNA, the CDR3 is TGTGCCATCAGTGTAGGACTAGCGGGAGTCAATGAGCAGTTCTTC.

CDR3 nucleotides: TGTGCCAGTAGTGACAGGGGAAATACGCAGTATTTT. It specifies CASSDRGNTQYF. This chain joins TRBV19 and TRBJ2-3, with 8 bases identical to TRBD1. From germline, CDR1 is LNHDA and CDR2 SQIVND (reference sequence). V gave up 5 bases and J gave up 7 bases; unmatched junction bases: 2. CDR3 length equals 12 residues.

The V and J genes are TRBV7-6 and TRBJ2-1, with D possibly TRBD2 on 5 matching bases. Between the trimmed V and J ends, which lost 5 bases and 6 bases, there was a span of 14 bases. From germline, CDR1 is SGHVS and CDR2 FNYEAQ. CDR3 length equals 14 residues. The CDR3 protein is CASSPRTGFNEQFF. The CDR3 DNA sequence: TGTGCCAGCAGCCCGAGGACTGGTTTCAATGAGCAGTTCTTC.

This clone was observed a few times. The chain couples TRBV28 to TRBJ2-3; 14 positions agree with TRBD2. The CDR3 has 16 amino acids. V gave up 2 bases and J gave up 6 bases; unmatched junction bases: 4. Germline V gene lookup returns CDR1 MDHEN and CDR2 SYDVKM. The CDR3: CASSLGTSGGEDTQYF. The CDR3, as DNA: TGTGCCAGCAGTTTAGGGACTAGCGGGGGCGAGGATACGCAGTATTTT.

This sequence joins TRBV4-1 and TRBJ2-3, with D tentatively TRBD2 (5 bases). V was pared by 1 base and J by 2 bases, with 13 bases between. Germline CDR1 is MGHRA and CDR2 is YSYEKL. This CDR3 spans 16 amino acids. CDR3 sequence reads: CASSQGSSRFTDTQYF. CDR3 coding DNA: TGCGCCAGCAGCCAAGGGTCTAGCAGATTCACAGATACGCAGTATTTT.

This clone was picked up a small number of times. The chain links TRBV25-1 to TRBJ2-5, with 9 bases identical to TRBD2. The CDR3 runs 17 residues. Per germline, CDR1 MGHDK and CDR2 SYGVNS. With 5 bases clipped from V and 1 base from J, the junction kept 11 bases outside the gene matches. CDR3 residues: CASSPSVTSGSQETQYF. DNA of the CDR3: TGTGCCAGCAGTCCGAGTGTAACTAGCGGGTCCCAAGAGACCCAGTACTTC.

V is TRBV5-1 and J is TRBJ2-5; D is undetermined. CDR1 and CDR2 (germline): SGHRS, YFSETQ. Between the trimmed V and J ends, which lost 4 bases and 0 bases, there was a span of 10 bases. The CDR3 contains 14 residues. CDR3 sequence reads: CASSREVYQETQYF. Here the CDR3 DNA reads TGCGCCAGCAGCAGGGAAGTCTACCAAGAGACCCAGTACTTC.

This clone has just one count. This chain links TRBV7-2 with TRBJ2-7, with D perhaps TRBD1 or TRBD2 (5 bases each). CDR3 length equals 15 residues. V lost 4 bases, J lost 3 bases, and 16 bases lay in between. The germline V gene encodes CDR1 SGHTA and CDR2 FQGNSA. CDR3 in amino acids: CASSSGHGTDYEQYF. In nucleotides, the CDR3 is TGTGCCAGCAGCTCCGGACACGGGACGGACTACGAGCAGTACTTC.

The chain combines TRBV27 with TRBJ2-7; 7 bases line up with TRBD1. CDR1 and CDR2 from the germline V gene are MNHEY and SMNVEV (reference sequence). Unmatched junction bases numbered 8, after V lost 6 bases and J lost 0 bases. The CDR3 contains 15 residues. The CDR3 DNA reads TGTGCCAGCAGGCCGGACAGGCGTACCTCCTACGAGCAGTACTTC. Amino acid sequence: CASRPDRRTSYEQYF.

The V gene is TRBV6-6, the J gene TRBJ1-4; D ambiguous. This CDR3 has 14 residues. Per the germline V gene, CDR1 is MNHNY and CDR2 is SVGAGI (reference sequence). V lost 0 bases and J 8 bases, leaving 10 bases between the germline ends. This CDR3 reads CASSYSSGEEKLFF. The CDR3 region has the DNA TGTGCCAGCAGTTACTCGAGCGGGGAGGAAAAACTGTTTTTT.

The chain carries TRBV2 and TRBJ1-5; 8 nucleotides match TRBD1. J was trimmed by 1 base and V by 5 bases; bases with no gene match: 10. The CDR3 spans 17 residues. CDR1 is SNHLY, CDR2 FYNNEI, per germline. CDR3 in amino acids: CASSPLAGGGSNQPQHF. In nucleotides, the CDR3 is TGTGCCAGCAGTCCCTTGGCAGGGGGCGGGAGCAATCAGCCCCAGCATTTT.

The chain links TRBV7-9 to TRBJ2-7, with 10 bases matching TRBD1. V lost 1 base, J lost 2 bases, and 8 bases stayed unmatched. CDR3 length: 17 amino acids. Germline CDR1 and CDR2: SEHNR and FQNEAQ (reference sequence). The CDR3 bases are TGTGCCAGCAGCTTAGGGCCGGGGACAGGGGATCCCTACGAGCAGTACTTC. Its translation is CASSLGPGTGDPYEQYF.

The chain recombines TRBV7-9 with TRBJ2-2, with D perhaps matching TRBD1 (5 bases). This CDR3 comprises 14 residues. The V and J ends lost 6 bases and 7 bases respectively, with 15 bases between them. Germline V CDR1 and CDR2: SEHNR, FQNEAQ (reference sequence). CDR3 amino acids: CASSFSGSSGELFF. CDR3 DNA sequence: TGTGCCAGCAGTTTCTCAGGGTCCAGCGGGGAGCTGTTTTTT.

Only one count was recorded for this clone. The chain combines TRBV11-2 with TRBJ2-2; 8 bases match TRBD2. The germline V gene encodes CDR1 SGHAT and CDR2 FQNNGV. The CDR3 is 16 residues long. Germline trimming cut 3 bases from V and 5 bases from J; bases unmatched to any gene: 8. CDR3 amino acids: CASSFLQAGDTGELFF. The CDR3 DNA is TGTGCCAGCAGCTTCCTACAAGCGGGAGATACCGGGGAGCTGTTTTTT.

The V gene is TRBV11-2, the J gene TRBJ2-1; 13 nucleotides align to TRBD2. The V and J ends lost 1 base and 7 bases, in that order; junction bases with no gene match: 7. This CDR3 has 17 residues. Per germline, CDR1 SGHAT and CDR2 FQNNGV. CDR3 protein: CASSLGRGLAGSNEQFF. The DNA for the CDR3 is TGTGCCAGCAGCTTAGGCCGGGGACTAGCGGGAAGTAATGAGCAGTTCTTC.